The next 7 T cell receptor beta chains were all read from a single sample in a study of shared clonotypes between healthy human individuals. Generated by immunoSEQ multiplex PCR, the TCRdb table keeps only in-frame clones and is missing some. The data contain about 110,000 clones, about 70% of them singletons. The sample was memory CD8+ T cells sorted from blood. Subset here: CD45RO+ cells pooled with CCR7-negative TemRA cells. All receptors derive from a woman aged 25 to 39 in good health.

The V call is TRBV11-2, the J call TRBJ2-1; 9 bases are shared with TRBD1. The J segment lost 4 bases and the V segment lost 6 bases, leaving 7 bases of the junction unmatched. Germline V CDR1 and CDR2: SGHAT, FQNNGV. The CDR3 length is 15 residues. The CDR3 spells CASRSWDRAYNEQFF. The CDR3, as DNA: TGTGCCAGCAGGTCGTGGGACAGGGCTTACAATGAGCAGTTCTTC.

The chain combines TRBV6-5 with TRBJ2-1; 14 nucleotides align to TRBD2. With 2 bases clipped from V and 7 bases from J, the junction kept 1 base outside the gene matches. CDR3 length: 15 residues. Germline-derived CDR1 and CDR2 are MNHEY and SVGAGI. The CDR3 sequence is CASSYGTSGRNEQFF. The CDR3 DNA follows: TGTGCCAGCAGTTACGGGACTAGCGGGAGAAATGAGCAGTTCTTC.

This clone was seen repeatedly, ten times or more. This chain uses TRBV27 with TRBJ1-5; no firm D call. Germline CDR1 MNHEY, CDR2 SMNVEV (reference sequence). CDR3 length: 13 amino acids. The ends were cut back, 2 bases at V and 6 bases at J, with 8 bases in the middle. The DNA for the CDR3 is TGTGCCAGCAGTTTAACTGGACCTCAGCCCCAGCATTTT. Its protein is CASSLTGPQPQHF.

A single count supports this clone. The rearrangement uses TRBV7-9 and TRBJ1-2; D gene ambiguous. Trimming stripped 4 bases from V and 3 bases from J, with 9 bases between. The CDR3 totals 13 residues. The germline CDR1 and CDR2 sequences are SEHNR and FQNEAQ (reference sequence). The DNA for the CDR3 is TGTGCCAGCAGCTATGGGGTTGACTATGGCTACACCTTC. It yields the protein CASSYGVDYGYTF.

This chain links TRBV2 with TRBJ2-5; the D gene is possibly TRBD2 (5 bases). V shed 7 bases and J shed 5 bases, with 17 bases lying between them. CDR1 SNHLY and CDR2 FYNNEI come from the germline V gene. The length of the CDR3 is 14 residues. The CDR3 spells CASTEADSLETQYF. The CDR3 DNA follows: TGTGCCAGCACGGAAGCGGACTCACTTGAGACCCAGTACTTC. The whole variable domain, filled in from reference TRBV2 and TRBJ2-5, reads EPEVTQTPSHQVTQMGQEVILRCVPISNHLYFYWYRQILGQKVEFLVSFYNNEISEKSEIFDDQFSVERPDGSNFTLKIRSTKLEDSAMYFCASTEADSLETQYFGPGTRLLVL.

This sequence joins TRBV5-4 and TRBJ1-6; a possible D gene is TRBD1 (6 bases). The V gene lost 4 bases and the J gene lost 7 bases, with 24 bases spanning the gap. This CDR3 is built from 18 residues. Germline loops: CDR1 SGHNT, CDR2 YYREEE (reference sequence). Here the CDR3 reads CASSPGGGWGEWNSPLHF. CDR3 nucleotides: TGTGCCAGCAGCCCCGGGGGGGGCTGGGGCGAGTGGAATTCACCCCTCCACTTT.

The chain uses TRBV7-2 and TRBJ2-7, with D hard to call. The CDR3 covers 12 residues. Per the germline V gene, CDR1 is SGHTA and CDR2 is FQGNSA. V lost 5 bases to trimming and J lost 0 bases, with 5 bases between them. The CDR3 here is CASSASSYEQYF. CDR3 DNA: TGTGCCAGCAGCGCTAGCTCCTACGAGCAGTACTTC.